This T cell receptor beta chain was captured in a study of T cells in Graves' hyperthyroidism and ophthalmopathy. General observations from the study: Most clonotypes expanded in thyroid above 0.001 were likewise present in blood. It was a median about 7.1 months before onset that the model predicted ophthalmopathy.

This clonotype has at least ten counts. What it binds is not known. Exclusion of a patient resulted from uncontrolled infection, other autoimmune disease, pregnancy or lactation. The investigators amplified TCR beta CDR3 regions from RNA transcripts. TCR CDR3 underwent first-round RT-PCR with the HTBI primer set. TCRdb reanalysed the multiplex PCR reads using MiXCR and keeps one entry per CDR3 protein. This table holds 100,000 to 130,000 distinct CDR3 sequences, roughly 15% found once. The sequenced material came from blood. The receptor was isolated from a woman aged 45-65 years with Graves' hyperthyroidism.

The CDR3 spells CSVGLGYNEQFF. The CDR3 DNA follows: TGCAGCGTGGGACTGGGATACAATGAGCAGTTCTTC. The V gene is TRBV29-1, the J gene TRBJ2-1, with D tentatively TRBD2 (6 bases). Germline V gene sequence: CDR1 SQVTM, CDR2 ANQGSEA. Trimming left V 6 bases short and J 4 bases short, with 10 bases between. CDR3 length equals 12 residues.